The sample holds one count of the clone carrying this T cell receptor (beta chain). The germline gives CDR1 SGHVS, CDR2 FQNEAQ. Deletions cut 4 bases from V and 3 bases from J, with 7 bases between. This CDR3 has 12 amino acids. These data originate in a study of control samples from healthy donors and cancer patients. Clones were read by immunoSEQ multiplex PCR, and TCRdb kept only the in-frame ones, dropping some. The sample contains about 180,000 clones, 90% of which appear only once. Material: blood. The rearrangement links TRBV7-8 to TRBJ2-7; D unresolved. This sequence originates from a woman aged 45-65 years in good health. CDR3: CASSSSNYEQYF. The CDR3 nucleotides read TGTGCCAGCAGCTCTAGTAACTACGAGCAGTACTTC.